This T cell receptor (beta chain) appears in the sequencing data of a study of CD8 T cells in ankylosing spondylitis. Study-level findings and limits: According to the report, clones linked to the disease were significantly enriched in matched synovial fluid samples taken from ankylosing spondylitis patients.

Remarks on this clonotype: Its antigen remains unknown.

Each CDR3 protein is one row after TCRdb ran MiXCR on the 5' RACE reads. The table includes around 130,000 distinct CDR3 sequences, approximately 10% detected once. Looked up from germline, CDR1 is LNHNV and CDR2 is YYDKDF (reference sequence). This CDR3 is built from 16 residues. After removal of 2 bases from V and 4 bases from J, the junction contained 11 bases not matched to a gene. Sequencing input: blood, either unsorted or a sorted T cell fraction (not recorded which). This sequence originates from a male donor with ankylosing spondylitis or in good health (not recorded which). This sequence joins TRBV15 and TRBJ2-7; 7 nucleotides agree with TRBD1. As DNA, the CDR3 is TGTGCCACCAGCAGACCCACAGGGGTTAAAGGGTACGAGCAGTACTTC. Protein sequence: CATSRPTGVKGYEQYF.